The clone carrying this T cell receptor (beta chain) was seen only once. No antigen is known for it. TCRdb passed the 5' RACE reads through MiXCR, listing each CDR3 protein once. The table records roughly 500,000 distinct CDR3 sequences, about 19% of them present only once. Germline V lookup: CDR1 SGHAT, CDR2 FQDESV (reference sequence). CDR3 size: 18 residues. V lost 6 bases and J lost 7; bases outside the gene matches: 18. This sample is part of a study of T cells after yellow fever vaccination. Across the whole study: The SMART-Seq v4 Ultra Low Input method served to prepare the low-cell-number fractions. Study observations and caveats: The study noted that FACS-sorted repertoires could contain abundant clonotypes contaminating from the bulk population. Weaker in magnitude, the secondary response showed a faster peak on day 5 versus 15.

This sequence was found in a man aged 25-40 years who received the YFV17D yellow fever vaccine. The chain uses TRBV11-1 and TRBJ2-1, with 10 positions matching TRBD2. The sequenced sample was PBMCs, obtained 15 days after the yellow fever booster vaccination. The CDR3 reads CASSPFSTGLLAGNEQFF. The CDR3 DNA reads as TGTGCCAGCAGTCCCTTCTCGACAGGCCTACTAGCGGGGAATGAGCAGTTCTTC. Together with reference TRBV11-1 and TRBJ2-1, the CDR3 gives the full variable domain: EAEVAQSPRYKITEKSQAVAFWCDPISGHATLYWYRQILGQGPELLVQFQDESVVDDSQLPKDRFSAERLKGVDSTLKIQPAELGDSAMYLCASSPFSTGLLAGNEQFFGPGTRLTVL.